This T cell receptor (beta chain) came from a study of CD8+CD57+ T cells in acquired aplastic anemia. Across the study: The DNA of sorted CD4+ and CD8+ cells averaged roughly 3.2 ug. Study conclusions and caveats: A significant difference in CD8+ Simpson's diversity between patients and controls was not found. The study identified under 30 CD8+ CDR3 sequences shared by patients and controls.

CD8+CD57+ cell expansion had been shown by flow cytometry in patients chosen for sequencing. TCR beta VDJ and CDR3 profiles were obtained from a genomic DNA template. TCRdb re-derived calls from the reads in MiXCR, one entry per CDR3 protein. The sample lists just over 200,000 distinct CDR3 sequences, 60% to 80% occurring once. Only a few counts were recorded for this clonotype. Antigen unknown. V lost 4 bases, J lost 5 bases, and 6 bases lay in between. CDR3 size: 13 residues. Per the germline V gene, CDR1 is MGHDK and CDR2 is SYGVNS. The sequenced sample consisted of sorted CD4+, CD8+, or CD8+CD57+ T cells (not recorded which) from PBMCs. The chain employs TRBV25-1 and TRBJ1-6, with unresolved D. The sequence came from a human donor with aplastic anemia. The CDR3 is CASSVRDNSPLHF. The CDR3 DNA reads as TGTGCCAGCAGTGTGCGAGATAATTCACCCCTCCACTTT.